This T cell receptor beta chain was identified during a study of molecular identifiers for immune sequencing clone quantification. Study-wide results and caveats: Over 99% of effector molecules, yet under 1% of naive-cell molecules, were held by clones above 20 RNA copies.

Naive CD8 T cells, phenotype CD8+CD4-CCR7+CD45RA+, were sorted. This clonotype was observed many times. As yet, its antigen is unknown. Libraries of bulk TCR were made by previously described methods (with listed TCR primers). TCRdb ran MiXCR on the PCR reads and lists one entry per CDR3 protein. The repertoire holds 350,000 or so distinct CDR3 sequences, with around 21% as singletons. The V gene's germline CDR1 is SQVTM and CDR2 ANQGSEA. CDR3 length: 15 residues. Trimming cost V 0 bases and J 3 bases; bases outside gene matches: 8. Input material: naive CD8+ T cells from blood, with Jurkat cell RNA spiked in. Subset described: FACS-sorted CD8+CD4-CCR7+CD45RA+ naive T cells. The source of this sequence is a human donor in good health. Some libraries in this study had Jurkat cell RNA spiked in. The V gene is TRBV29-1, the J gene TRBJ2-7; 7 bases align to TRBD1. The CDR3 region is CSVEDVTGHNYEQYF. In nucleotides, the CDR3 is TGCAGCGTTGAAGATGTGACAGGGCATAACTACGAGCAGTACTTC.